Listed below are T cell receptor beta chains from one sample, sequenced in a study of tumor-infiltrating lymphocytes in primary liver carcinoma. TCRdb fed the multiplex PCR reads into MiXCR, producing one record per CDR3 protein. The sample lists some 110,000 distinct CDR3 sequences, around 60% seen once, with around 8.2% in the top ten. Sequenced sample: liver tumor tissue from sampling region 3. Receptors were obtained from an older woman with primary liver carcinoma and hepatitis B virus infection. Both conserved end residues are part of each CDR3. The D gene is left open where the match is weak. Clone sizes are given selectively: once, few, many, or a class where the clone is expanded.

TRBD1,TRBV28,TRBJ2-5,-,14,TGTGTCAGCAGGACAGGGACAGGGAAAGAGACCCAGTACTTC,CVSRTGTGKETQYF
TRBD1,TRBV11-1,TRBJ2-1,-,20,TGTGCCAGCAGCTCCCCCACCGGGACAGGGGGCCTTAGCACCTACAATGAGCAGTTCTTC,CASSSPTGTGGLSTYNEQFF
-,TRBV6-1,TRBJ2-1,-,12,TGTGCCAGTAGGGACCGCAACAATAAGCAGTTCTTC,CASRDRNNKQFF
-,TRBV6-5,TRBJ2-3,-,14,TGTGCCTTCAGTTACAAAGGAAACACAGATACGCAGTATTTT,CAFSYKGNTDTQYF
TRBD1,TRBV7-9,TRBJ1-1,few,17,TGTGCCAGCAGCGGGACGTCCGGGACAGCCATGAACACTGAAGCTTTCTTC,CASSGTSGTAMNTEAFF
-,TRBV4-1,TRBJ1-5,once,14,TGCGCCAGCAGCCATGATCACGCTCCCCAGCCCCAGCATTTT,CASSHDHAPQPQHF
-,TRBV6-6,TRBJ2-7,-,14,TGTGCCAGCAGACAGGAGGATAGCTCCTACGAGCAGTACTTC,CASRQEDSSYEQYF
-,TRBV6-5,TRBJ2-2,-,18,TGTGCCTGCAGTTACTCGATTCGGGACGGGAGAAACACCAGGGAGCTGTTTTTT,CACSYSIRDGRNTRELFF
-,TRBV11-3,TRBJ2-1,-,15,TGTGCCAGCAACCTTCGGGGTGGCGGGAACAATGAGCAGTTCTTC,CASNLRGGGNNEQFF
-,TRBV11-3,TRBJ2-3,-,14,TGTGTCAGCAGCATAGGGTATCAGCCAGATACGCAGTATTTT,CVSSIGYQPDTQYF
TRBD2,TRBV5-1,TRBJ2-5,once,17,TGCGCCAGTAGCTTTGGGCTAGCGGGAATACTCCGAGAGACCCAGTACTTC,CASSFGLAGILRETQYF
TRBD1,TRBV5-5,TRBJ2-7,-,15,TGTGCCAGCACCTCAAGACAGGGAGCCTCCTACGAGCAGTACTTC,CASTSRQGASYEQYF
-,TRBV10-2,TRBJ1-5,many,13,TGCGCCAGCAGTTCAATGTTTGATCAGCCCCAGCATTTT,CASSSMFDQPQHF
-,TRBV5-4,TRBJ2-1,-,16,TGTGCCAACACCCGTGGGGGGCCTCTTCCAAACAATGAGCAGTTCTTC,CANTRGGPLPNNEQFF
TRBD2,TRBV7-9,TRBJ2-1,many,16,TGTGCCAGCAGCCCCGGGACTAGCGGGATTAACAATGAGCAGTTCTTC,CASSPGTSGINNEQFF
TRBD1,TRBV2,TRBJ1-5,few,14,TGTGCCAGCAGTGACTTGACAGGGGCTCAGCCCCAGCATTTT,CASSDLTGAQPQHF
-,TRBV7-9,TRBJ2-7,-,13,TGTGCCAGCAGCTCCGGACGGTACTACGAGCAGTACTTC,CASSSGRYYEQYF
TRBD1,TRBV29-1,TRBJ2-5,-,16,TGCAGCGTTGAAGATCCTATGACAGGGTCCCTCGGGACCCAACACTTC,CSVEDPMTGSLGTQHF
TRBD1,TRBV6-5,TRBJ1-4,-,14,TGTGTCAGCAGTAGACAGGGGGCGAGAGAAAAACTGTCTTTT,CVSSRQGAREKLSF
-,TRBV7-3,TRBJ2-1,-,13,TGTGCCAGCAGCTTAACCGCAAACAATGAGCAGTTCTTC,CASSLTANNEQFF
-,TRBV4-1,TRBJ1-3,once,17,TGTGTCAGCAGCCAAGACCCCGGGACATCCTCTGGAAACACCATATATTTT,CVSSQDPGTSSGNTIYF
TRBD2,TRBV4-2,TRBJ2-4,many,18,TGTGCCAGCAGCCAAGATGTTAGCGGGAGCGGAGCCAAAAACATTCAGTACTTC,CASSQDVSGSGAKNIQYF
-,TRBV4-1,TRBJ2-1,once,15,TGCGCCAGCAGCCAAGAACTCACTCGCCACGATGAGCAGTTCTTC,CASSQELTRHDEQFF
-,TRBV12-3/TRBV12-4,TRBJ2-5,-,14,TGTGCCAGCTGCCACGTCAACCAGGGAGAGACCCAGTACTTC,CASCHVNQGETQYF
-,TRBV28,TRBJ2-5,-,11,TGTGCCAGCAACCGAGAAGAGACCCAGTACTTC,CASNREETQYF
-,TRBV6-5,TRBJ2-7,-,13,TGTGCCAGCAGTTACTCAACCCCTTACGTGCAATACTTC,CASSYSTPYVQYF
-,TRBV11-2,TRBJ1-1,-,11,TGTGCCAGCTGCTCTGGAGGGAAAGACTATTTT,CASCSGGKDYF
-,TRBV4-2,TRBJ2-2,once,13,TGTGCCGGCAGCCAAGATAGGGCCGGGGACCTGTTTTTT,CAGSQDRAGDLFF
-,TRBV6-5,TRBJ2-3,-,12,TGTGCCAGCGGTCCCTATACTGATACGCAGTATTTT,CASGPYTDTQYF
TRBD2,TRBV11-1,TRBJ2-3,-,14,TGTGCCAGCAGTTTAAGGCAACGTGTGGGAGGGTCTCACTTT,CASSLRQRVGGSHF
-,TRBV2,TRBJ2-1,-,14,TGTGCCAGCAGTGAATTCGGCTATTCCAATGAGCAGTTCTTC,CASSEFGYSNEQFF
-,TRBV11-2,TRBJ1-2,-,14,TGTGTCAGCAGCTTAGATCTGGTAGGTTCAGACTACACCTTC,CVSSLDLVGSDYTF
-,TRBV24-1,TRBJ2-5,-,14,TGTGCCTCCAGTGATCGACGGTACCAAGAGACCCAGTACTTC,CASSDRRYQETQYF
TRBD2,TRBV15,TRBJ2-1,-,15,TGTGCCACCAGCAGAGCGGGAGGGGACTACAATGAACAGTTCTTC,CATSRAGGDYNEQFF
TRBD2,TRBV11-2,TRBJ2-3,-,17,TGTGCCAGCAGCTTTGTTGGACGAGCGGGACCCCGGGATACGCAGTATTTT,CASSFVGRAGPRDTQYF
TRBD1,TRBV11-2,TRBJ2-3,-,14,TGTGCCAGCCGGTGGACAGGGTGCACAGATATGCAGTATTTT,CASRWTGCTDMQYF
-,TRBV11-2,TRBJ2-3,many,14,TGTGCCAGCAGCTTAGGCTCTAACACAGATACGCAGTATTTT,CASSLGSNTDTQYF
TRBD2,TRBV20-1,TRBJ2-3,few,15,TGCAGTGCTCTTAAACTAGCGGGCCACACAGATACGCAGTATTTT,CSALKLAGHTDTQYF
-,TRBV28,TRBJ2-7,-,12,TGTGCCAGCAGTTTTGCGGGGCTCGAGCAGTACTTC,CASSFAGLEQYF
TRBD2,TRBV29-1,TRBJ2-5,-,14,TGCAGCGTTGGGGGACTAGCGAAACGAGAGACCCAGTATTTC,CSVGGLAKRETQYF
-,TRBV24-1,TRBJ2-1,few,15,TGTGCCACAGAGCGGAGGAGGGCCAGGGACAATGAGCAGTTCTTC,CATERRRARDNEQFF